What follows describes a single TCR beta chain. Its specificity is unknown. Expressed TCRB transcripts were sequenced after all isolated RNA was converted to cDNA. The protocol was immunoSEQ multiplex PCR, while the TCRdb copy is restricted to in-frame clones and leaves out a portion. The sample holds some 250,000 clones, roughly 14% seen once. This record belongs to a study of beta chain features in type 1 diabetes. Study-wide results and caveats: Individuals with type 1 diabetes displayed fewer insertions and more deletions at VDJ junctions. Patients with Type 1 diabetes showed moderately but significantly shorter TCRB CDR3s in all four CD4+ subsets. Any PCR bias toward short templates would affect both groups alike. In comparison with healthy donors, patients had naive, central memory and Treg TCRB repertoires that appeared more similar. Cells that show high TCR expression could be over-represented by cDNA sequencing.

This CDR3 spans 13 amino acids. Trimming shortened V by 6 bases and J by 3 bases, and 6 bases separated the two germline ends. Germline CDR1 is SNHLY and CDR2 is FYNNEI. The TCR sequence derives from a young man with type 1 diabetes. This chain uses TRBV2 with TRBJ2-6; no definite D call. Specimen: naive CD4+ T cells from blood. The chain's CDR3 is CASRAFGANVLTF. CDR3 DNA: TGTGCCAGCAGAGCGTTTGGGGCCAACGTCCTGACTTTC.